One and the same sample provided the 30 T cell receptor beta chains below, sequenced in a study of T-cell reconstitution after alpha-beta-depleted transplantation in children. Preparation of the TCRbeta library was carried out with unique molecular identifiers. TCRdb reanalysed the PCR reads using MiXCR and keeps one entry per CDR3 protein. The table records 420,000 or so distinct CDR3 sequences, 9.5% to 13% of them present only once. Sequenced here: PBMCs from the stem cell graft donor, sampled from the stem cell graft. Receptors originate from a human donor who donated a stem cell graft to a child with acute myeloid leukemia.

The sample holds many counts of this clonotype. The chain's CDR3 is CASSPSTGPETQYF. The CDR3 DNA reads TGCGCCAGCAGCCCATCGACAGGGCCGGAGACCCAGTACTTC. The gene calls are TRBV5-1 and TRBJ2-5, with 7 nucleotides matching TRBD1. Germline values: CDR1 SGHRS, CDR2 YFSETQ. There are 14 residues in the CDR3. V shed 4 bases and J 5 bases; nucleotides not matched to a gene: 8.

This clonotype was observed many times. The chain joins TRBV27 to TRBJ1-1; no clear D. The V gene's germline CDR1 is MNHEY and CDR2 SMNVEV (reference sequence). Trimming took off 2 bases at V and 0 bases at J, with 7 bases between the two ends. The length of the CDR3 is 14 residues. This CDR3 reads CASSLHSMNTEAFF. The CDR3 DNA reads as TGTGCCAGCAGTTTACACAGCATGAACACTGAAGCTTTCTTT.

Only a few counts were recorded for this clonotype. V usage is TRBV18 and J usage is TRBJ1-6; D is unclear. Germline CDR1 is KGHSH and CDR2 is LQKENI. The CDR3 has 14 amino acids. Trimming pared 3 bases from V and 9 bases from J, leaving 12 bases between. The CDR3 here is CASSPDRSSSPLHF. The CDR3 DNA is TGTGCCAGCTCACCGGACCGATCCAGTTCACCCCTCCACTTT.

This clonotype has ten or more counts. The chain recombines TRBV20-1 with TRBJ2-1, with 8 bases matching TRBD2. The length of the CDR3 is 15 residues. The germline V gene encodes CDR1 DFQATT and CDR2 SNEGSKA (reference sequence). Unmatched junction bases numbered 13, after V lost 5 bases and J lost 7 bases. In DNA form, the CDR3 reads TGCAGTGCTCGGACCGGGACTAGTGTCGGAAATGAGCAGTTCTTC. Translated: CSARTGTSVGNEQFF.

This clonotype has only a few counts. This chain links TRBV29-1 with TRBJ2-1, with 11 bases identical to TRBD2. The CDR3 is 13 residues long. The germline V gene has CDR1 SQVTM and CDR2 ANQGSEA. Trimming removed 2 bases from V and 9 bases from J; junction bases left unmatched: 3. The CDR3 DNA reads as TGCAGCGTTGAAACTAGCGGGAGTACTGAGCAGTTCTTC. Translating it yields CSVETSGSTEQFF.

This clonotype appeared many times. The gene calls are TRBV5-1 and TRBJ2-7; D might be TRBD1 (6 bases). The CDR3 runs 14 residues. V lost 3 bases to trimming and J lost 0 bases, with 10 bases between them. CDR1 is SGHRS and CDR2 is YFSETQ in the germline V gene. The CDR3 sequence is CASSSRGNSYEQYF. CDR3 coding DNA: TGCGCCAGCAGCTCGAGGGGGAACTCCTACGAGCAGTACTTC.

The chain is built from TRBV27 and TRBJ2-1; D is perhaps TRBD1 or TRBD2 (5 bases each). The V and J ends lost 6 bases and 8 bases respectively, with 20 bases between them. Germline loops: CDR1 MNHEY, CDR2 SMNVEV (reference sequence). The CDR3 contains 15 residues. Here the CDR3 DNA reads TGTGCCAGCAGCCTCCTGGGACCCCTTTTTGATGAGCAGTTCTTC. This encodes CASSLLGPLFDEQFF.

In this sample, this clonotype turned up a few times. This chain uses TRBV12-3 or TRBV12-4 with TRBJ1-5; D perhaps matches TRBD1 (5 bases). V gave up 1 base and J gave up 6 bases, with 13 bases separating them. The CDR3 totals 15 residues. The CDR3 here is CASSLVAGLGQPQHF. DNA for the CDR3: TGTGCCAGCAGTTTAGTCGCGGGACTAGGTCAGCCCCAGCATTTT.

This clonotype was seen ten or more times. This chain joins TRBV6-5 and TRBJ1-2; 7 nucleotides line up with TRBD1. V dropped 6 bases and J dropped 2; count of bases not matched to a gene: 9. The germline V gene encodes CDR1 MNHEY and CDR2 SVGAGI. The CDR3 is made up of 15 amino acids. The CDR3 DNA reads as TGTGCCAGCAGCCAGCAAACAGGGGCCAACTATGGCTACACCTTC. This encodes CASSQQTGANYGYTF.

This clonotype was recorded a few times. This chain joins TRBV15 and TRBJ2-7; D might be TRBD2 (6 bases). Germline V gene data show CDR1 as LNHNV and CDR2 as YYDKDF (reference sequence). The CDR3 loop spans 15 amino acids. The ends were cut back, 0 bases at V and 7 bases at J, with 16 bases in the middle. CDR3 in amino acids: CATSREIQTEGEQYF. The CDR3 DNA sequence: TGTGCCACCAGCAGAGAAATTCAGACGGAGGGAGAGCAGTACTTC. Looking up the rest from reference TRBV15 and TRBJ2-7 gives the full variable domain: DAMVIQNPRYQVTQFGKPVTLSCSQTLNHNVMYWYQQKSSQAPKLLFHYYDKDFNNEADTPDNFQSRRPNTSFCFLDIRSPGLGDTAMYLCATSREIQTEGEQYFGPGTRLTVT.

In its sample, this clonotype was seen a few times. This chain connects TRBV19 to TRBJ1-2, with a tentative D call TRBD1 (6 bases). The CDR3 contains 14 residues. CDR1 and CDR2 from the germline V gene are LNHDA and SQIVND (reference sequence). Trimming pared 3 bases from V and 1 base from J, leaving 9 bases between. The CDR3 bases are TGTGCCAGTAGTATCGGCAGGGGTAACTATGGCTACACCTTC. Its protein is CASSIGRGNYGYTF.

This clonotype was found a few times. This chain joins TRBV14 and TRBJ2-1; TRBD2 aligns across 10 bases. The CDR3 is 14 residues long. The germline gives CDR1 SGHDN, CDR2 FVKESK. V lost 6 bases and J lost 7; bases outside the gene matches: 6. The CDR3 reads CASRPSGSRNEQFF. The CDR3 DNA sequence: TGTGCCAGCAGGCCTAGCGGGAGTAGGAATGAGCAGTTCTTC.

This clonotype was found a few times. The chain is built from TRBV7-9 and TRBJ2-5, with 9 bases matching TRBD1. Unmatched junction bases numbered 9, after V lost 5 bases and J lost 5 bases. The CDR3 is made up of 15 amino acids. The germline V gene has CDR1 SEHNR and CDR2 FQNEAQ (reference sequence). The CDR3 loop is CASSPEGQGGETQYF. The CDR3 DNA reads as TGTGCCAGCAGCCCGGAGGGACAGGGAGGCGAGACCCAGTACTTC.

Worth noting for this clonotype: One end of the junction fails to match germline, which may point to a read error. The chain carries TRBV5-5 and TRBJ2-2; weak D call: TRBD2 (5 bases). Germline loops: CDR1 SGHKS, CDR2 YYEKEE (reference sequence). This CDR3 is 16 amino acids long. This chain's CDR3 is CASSLHSGMNTGELSF. CDR3 sequence (DNA): TGTGCCAGCAGCCTCCACTCCGGGATGAACACCGGGGAGCTGTCTTTT.

This clonotype was picked up a small number of times. This sequence joins TRBV4-3 and TRBJ2-1, with D unresolved. V dropped 0 bases and J dropped 8 bases, with 11 bases sitting between them. This CDR3 contains 14 residues. Germline loops: CDR1 LGHNA, CDR2 YSLEER. This chain's CDR3 is CASSQDISYYEQFF. The CDR3 bases are TGCGCCAGCAGCCAAGATATTAGTTATTATGAGCAGTTCTTC.

The rearrangement links TRBV6-5 to TRBJ2-5; TRBD1 is a possible D gene (5 bases). V was pared by 2 bases and J by 0 bases, with 10 bases between. CDR3 length: 15 residues. Germline V gene lookup returns CDR1 MNHEY and CDR2 SVGAGI. CDR3 DNA sequence: TGTGCCAGCAGTTACGCGCAGGGTAACCAAGAGACCCAGTACTTC. It is translated as CASSYAQGNQETQYF.

The rearrangement uses TRBV6-5 and TRBJ1-6, with D tentatively TRBD1 (6 bases). The CDR3 has 18 amino acids. Germline V CDR1 and CDR2: MNHEY, SVGAGI. Deletions cut 0 bases from V and 1 base from J, with 13 bases between. CDR3 residues: CASSYSRGGRSYNSPLHF. As DNA, the CDR3 is TGTGCCAGCAGTTACTCGAGGGGGGGGCGATCCTATAATTCACCCCTCCACTTT.

This clonotype was recorded a few times. V is TRBV25-1 and J is TRBJ1-4; 9 bases line up with TRBD1. CDR1 MGHDK and CDR2 SYGVNS come from the germline V gene. This CDR3 contains 14 residues. The ends lost 3 bases at V and 7 bases at J; junction bases unmatched: 3. The CDR3 DNA reads as TGTGCCAGCAGTGATGGGACAGGGTTTGAAAAACTGTTTTTT. This gives the protein CASSDGTGFEKLFF.

This clonotype was detected many times. One junction end does not reproduce the germline sequence, and a read error may be involved. The chain employs TRBV5-1 and TRBJ2-5, with 8 positions matching TRBD1. Germline V lookup: CDR1 SGHRS, CDR2 YFSETQ. This CDR3 has 14 amino acids. The CDR3 reads CASSSGQGQETQYF. The CDR3 coding sequence is TGTGCCAGCAGCTCCGGACAGGGTCAAGAGACCCAGTACTTC.

This clonotype was picked up many times. The chain links TRBV29-1 to TRBJ2-1; tentatively, D is TRBD1 or TRBD2 (7 bases each). V dropped 3 bases and J dropped 9 bases, with 15 bases sitting between them. The CDR3 has 13 residues. CDR1 SQVTM and CDR2 ANQGSEA come from the germline V gene. Here the CDR3 reads CSVDRAGGAEQFF. Here the CDR3 DNA reads TGCAGCGTTGACAGGGCAGGGGGGGCTGAGCAGTTCTTC.

This clonotype was detected ten times or more. The CDR3 coding sequence is TGTGCCACCAGTTTATCCACCACAGATACGCAGTATTTT. This sequence encodes CATSLSTTDTQYF. The chain joins TRBV24-1 to TRBJ2-3; D is unresolved. The ends were cut back, 6 bases at V and 2 bases at J, with 8 bases in the middle. CDR1 and CDR2 from the germline V gene are KGHDR and SFDVKD. The CDR3 extends over 13 amino acids.

The V call is TRBV9, the J call TRBJ2-5, with D possibly being TRBD2 (5 bases). CDR1 is SGDLS, CDR2 YYNGEE, per germline. The CDR3 extends over 15 amino acids. V gave up 3 bases and J gave up 3 bases, with 15 bases separating them. The CDR3 DNA sequence: TGTGCCAGCAGCGAGTGGGAGACAACAAAAGAGACCCAGTACTTC. Its protein is CASSEWETTKETQYF.

The chain has TRBV20-1 and TRBJ2-5, with 10 bases lining up with TRBD2. The CDR3 has 17 amino acids. The V gene end was trimmed by 0 bases and the J gene end by 2 bases; junction bases not matched to a gene: 9. From germline, CDR1 is DFQATT and CDR2 SNEGSKA (reference sequence). Here the CDR3 reads CSARERNSGRWQETQYF. DNA of the CDR3: TGCAGTGCTAGAGAACGGAATAGCGGGAGGTGGCAAGAGACCCAGTACTTC.

This clonotype came up many times. CDR3 coding DNA: TGTGCCAGCAGCCAAGGATCTTGGAACACTGAAGCTTTCTTT. It codes for CASSQGSWNTEAFF. The chain has TRBV14 and TRBJ1-1; D ambiguous. V lost 1 base and J 1 base, leaving 7 bases between the germline ends. The CDR3 is 14 amino acids. Germline loops: CDR1 SGHDN, CDR2 FVKESK.

V usage is TRBV7-6 and J usage is TRBJ2-7; maybe TRBD1 (6 bases). This CDR3 spans 17 amino acids. With 5 bases removed from V and 2 bases from J, the gap between germline ends came to 22 bases. Germline CDR1 is SGHVS and CDR2 is FNYEAQ. The CDR3 DNA reads TGTGCCAGCAGCACACGGCCGCACAGGGTTCGGGCCTACGAGCAGTACTTC. Translation gives CASSTRPHRVRAYEQYF.

This clonotype occurred a few times. The chain links TRBV7-2 to TRBJ1-2; D is uncertain. Germline values: CDR1 SGHTA, CDR2 FQGNSA. This CDR3 contains 10 residues. V lost 5 bases to trimming and J lost 8 bases, with 6 bases between them. CDR3 sequence (DNA): TGTGCCAGCAGCCGAGCCGGCTACACCTTC. Translated: CASSRAGYTF.

This clonotype has just a few counts. V is TRBV10-3 and J is TRBJ1-5, with 9 bases aligning to TRBD1. This CDR3 has 13 residues. With 8 bases clipped from V and 5 bases from J, the junction kept 4 bases outside the gene matches. Per the germline V gene, CDR1 is ENHRY and CDR2 is SYGVKD. For the CDR3, the DNA is TGTGCCATCGGGACAGGGAGGCATCAGCCCCAGCATTTT. Translating gives CAIGTGRHQPQHF.

This rearrangement joins TRBV29-1 to TRBJ1-1; D is perhaps TRBD1 (6 bases). The CDR3 is 13 amino acids. The germline V gene has CDR1 SQVTM and CDR2 ANQGSEA. Deletions cut 4 bases from V and 3 bases from J, with 12 bases between. The CDR3 loop is CSVGSGADTEAFF. CDR3 DNA sequence: TGCAGCGTTGGGTCGGGGGCCGACACTGAAGCTTTCTTT. The full variable domain, its missing parts supplied by reference TRBV29-1 and TRBJ1-1, is SAVISQKPSRDICQRGTSLTIQCQVDSQVTMMFWYRQQPGQSLTLIATANQGSEATYESGFVIDKFPISRPNLTFSTLTVSNMSPEDSSIYLCSVGSGADTEAFFGQGTRLTVV.

This chain uses TRBV3-1 with TRBJ2-5; D may match TRBD1 or TRBD2 (6 bases each). The V end was cut by 2 bases, the J end by 4 bases, with 8 bases between. The CDR3 totals 13 residues. Germline CDR1 and CDR2: LGHDT and YNNKEL (reference sequence). This CDR3 reads CASSQRGVETQYF. CDR3 in DNA: TGTGCCAGCAGCCAAAGGGGGGTAGAGACCCAGTACTTC.

The chain employs TRBV7-2 and TRBJ2-3, with 9 bases identical to TRBD2. Germline CDR1 SGHTA, CDR2 FQGNSA. The CDR3 extends over 15 amino acids. J lost 7 bases, V lost 6 bases, and 11 bases had no gene match. DNA for the CDR3: TGTGCCAGCAGAGGGGGGGCGGGGGGGCTATATACGCAGTATTTT. Translated, it gives CASRGGAGGLYTQYF.